At least ten counts were recorded for the clone carrying this T cell receptor beta chain. The data stem from a study of blood T cell repertoires in COVID-19. Study as a whole: Some COVID-19 samples were acute and others convalescent; all came from the United States, Italy and Spain. T cells, B-cell-depleted T cells, or PBMCs provided the cDNA or gDNA that served as material.

The CDR3 length is 15 residues. The V end was cut by 0 bases, the J end by 10 bases, with 13 bases between. CDR1 and CDR2 from the germline V gene are SEHNR and FQNEAQ (reference sequence). Per the study methods: By means of reference gene primer amplification, nucleated cell counts were estimated. TCRdb's table, derived via immunoSEQ multiplex PCR, lists solely in-frame clones and lacks some. V, J and clone size derive from that table, while D and trimming were established from the DNA sequence. This table holds about 250,000 clones, about 80% found once. The chain links TRBV7-9 to TRBJ1-6; TRBD1 is a possible D gene (6 bases). This TCR derives from a man at least 80 years old with acute or convalescent COVID-19. The sequenced material came from peripheral blood. The CDR3 DNA reads as TGTGCCAGCAGCTTAGCCCAACAGGGTGGATCACCCCTCCACTTT. Protein sequence: CASSLAQQGGSPLHF.